A single T cell receptor beta chain is shown here with its context. The data derive from a study of shared clonotypes between healthy human individuals. This CDR3 spans 14 amino acids. From germline, CDR1 is MNHNS and CDR2 SASEGT. V lost 2 bases and J 5 bases, leaving 12 bases between the germline ends. Repertoires were generated with immunoSEQ multiplex PCR, while TCRdb's copy carries only in-frame clones and drops some. This repertoire shows roughly 680,000 clones, about two thirds found once; its top ten account for roughly 1.8%. This TCR was sampled from a woman aged 25 to 39 in good health. Sequencing input: memory CD4+ T cells sorted from blood. Subset defined: CD45RA-negative fraction. J is TRBJ1-2 and V is TRBV6-1; no clear D. CDR3 amino acids: CASSEYRNSYGYTF. DNA of the CDR3: TGTGCCAGCAGTGAATATCGCAACAGTTATGGCTACACCTTC.